This T cell receptor beta chain was obtained from a study of cytomegalovirus exposure and HLA in healthy donors. Study-level points and caveats: Reportedly, cytomegalovirus status was diagnosed with high sensitivity and specificity. Presence/absence analyses rested on an assumption that sequencing depth was roughly uniform across donors. TCR beta chain V- and J-gene trimming was linked, in a later analysis, to a missense variant in DCLRE1C. Earlier analysis yielded a pattern in which most TCR beta V segments were productive about 90% or about 30% of the time.

Per the germline V gene, CDR1 is MGHDK and CDR2 is SYGVNS. Trimming removed 6 bases at V and 8 bases at J, with 11 bases between. The CDR3 has 12 amino acids. As for this clone: The antigen remains unidentified.

A multiplex PCR was run with 60 Vbeta primers and 13 Jbeta primers. Using immunoSEQ multiplex PCR, the repertoire was profiled, and TCRdb retains in-frame clones only, with some absent. Of 150,000 to 200,000 clones detected, roughly 80% appear once; the ten largest clones hold roughly 1.6%. The rearrangement links TRBV25-1 to TRBJ2-4; a weak D match, TRBD2 (7 bases). Sequences were obtained from PBMCs. The TCR originated in a woman between 45 and 60 years old in good health and CMV-seronegative. CDR3 coding DNA: TGTGCCAGCAGAGGGGGAGGGTACATTCAGTACTTC. This codes for CASRGGGYIQYF.